This T cell receptor beta chain is from a study of vaccination effects on CD4 cells after COVID-19. Study overall: Post-vaccine specimens arrived a median 72 days past the second dose.

Ahead of sequencing, the ViraFEST assay grew antigen-specific CD4+ T cells using viral peptide pools. An approximately ten-day culture period preceded the isolation of CD4+ T cells. Two doses of either BNT162b2 or mRNA-1273 were given to each participant. Germline CDR1 MNHEY, CDR2 SVGAGI. The CDR3 covers 12 residues. Trimming pared 4 bases from V and 3 bases from J, leaving 4 bases between. Assay: immunoSEQ multiplex PCR; the TCRdb copy retains only in-frame clones and omits some. This sample has 20,000 to 30,000 clones, with over 75% found just once. Regarding this clone: The antigen remains unidentified.

This sequence joins TRBV6-5 and TRBJ1-5; no definite D call. The sample here was CD4+ T cells from PBMCs cultured with SARS-CoV-2 spike peptides, taken after COVID-19 vaccination. The sequence came from a human donor who received a COVID-19 vaccine. Some clones in this sample may be carry-over from other donors' samples. The CDR3 coding sequence is TGTGCCAGCAGTTCCAACAATCAGCCCCAGCATTTT. Protein: CASSSNNQPQHF.